This T cell receptor (beta chain) was identified in a study of blood T cells in healthy people across ages. Germline V CDR1 and CDR2: KGHSH, LQKENI. The CDR3 spans 15 residues. Trimming cost V 6 bases and J 11 bases; bases outside gene matches: 17. A second PCR of about 6 to 12 cycles used a sample-barcoded 5' primer and a J-beta primer mix. TCRdb independently ran MiXCR on the 5' RACE reads; one entry per CDR3 protein. The sample contains approximately 360,000 distinct CDR3 sequences, over 45% of which appear only once. Note on this clonotype: Its target is not known.

Study-level results: The unsorted PBMCs prevented any conclusive comparison of naive versus antigen-experienced cells.

The sequence came from a man in his 60s in good health. The sample comprised blood. V is TRBV18 and J is TRBJ2-5, with 8 nucleotides matching TRBD1. The DNA of the CDR3 is TGTGCCAGCTCTCCAGGGGGCAGGGCGTCGTGGGAGCAGTACTTC. Translated, it gives CASSPGGRASWEQYF. The full variable domain, its missing parts supplied by reference TRBV18 and TRBJ2-5, is NAGVMQNPRHLVRRRGQEARLRCSPMKGHSHVYWYRQLPEEGLKFMVYLQKENIIDESGMPKERFSAEFPKEGPSILRIQQVVRGDSAAYFCASSPGGRASWEQYFGPGTRLLVL.